This TCR beta chain emerged from a study of long-term antiretroviral therapy in people with HIV. Whole-study results and caveats: Patients on ART gained diversity, which nonetheless stayed below transplant donor controls. Dominance of pre-ART expanded clones persisted, fluctuating and often declining after ART.

HIV-positive participants were all treated in the United States. Held in samples before DNA extraction were about 0.85-11 million cryopreserved PBMC. Sequencing relied on immunoSEQ assay v3.0, run at survey level. Sequenced by immunoSEQ multiplex PCR; TCRdb stores in-frame clones only, minus some. The profile shows fewer than 40,000 clones, about 80% of them singletons. Looked up from germline, CDR1 is SEHNR and CDR2 is FQNEAQ (reference sequence). Trimming stripped 5 bases from V and 0 bases from J, with 16 bases between. The CDR3 is 16 amino acids. To note about this clone: Its specificity is unknown.

The sequenced sample was unsorted PBMCs, obtained 3.4 years after starting antiretroviral therapy. This chain joins TRBV7-9 and TRBJ2-5; D unclear. The sequence derives from a man aged 25 to 40 with HIV. The CDR3 sequence is CASSIGRRLYQETQYF. CDR3 nucleotide sequence: TGTGCCAGCAGCATCGGCCGACGGTTGTACCAAGAGACCCAGTACTTC.